This T cell receptor (beta chain) was captured in a study of cytomegalovirus exposure and HLA in healthy donors. Points from the study as a whole: Among the CMV-associated chains, a few were confirmed in vitro as specific for CMV antigens. Most sequenced TCRs were rare (though some public TCRs occurred in many donors). Some TCR beta chains (164 of them) were listed as cytomegalovirus-associated.

Using immunoSEQ multiplex PCR, the repertoire was profiled, and TCRdb retains in-frame clones only, with some absent. The top ten hold over 3.5% of the sample, which has roughly 70,000 clones, approximately 96% seen once. A note on this clone: The target antigen is unknown.

Sequencing used PBMCs. This sequence was found in a young woman in good health and CMV-seropositive.

In nucleotides, the CDR3 is TGTGCCAGCAGTTTAACCCTCGGTGCAAGCAATCAGCCCCAGCATTTT. Its translation is CASSLTLGASNQPQHF. This chain joins TRBV28 and TRBJ1-5; D unclear. Germline CDR1 MDHEN, CDR2 SYDVKM. V was pared by 2 bases and J by 1 base, with 12 bases between. The length of the CDR3 is 16 residues.